The sequence of this T cell receptor (beta chain) was determined in a study of T cells in women clearing cervical HPV infection. Points from the study as a whole: TRBV6-7 abundance was lower in cases than controls (around 0.11% versus 0.15%).

Concerning this clone itself: Its antigen remains unknown. The read terminates 3 residues before the CDR3 end, so the remaining end is supplied by the germline J gene.

The repertoire was sequenced with immunoSEQ multiplex PCR; TCRdb's copy has only in-frame clones and lacks some. This table lists approximately 30,000 clones. This CDR3 is built from 15 residues. Germline V gene sequence: CDR1 SNHLY, CDR2 FYNNEI. The V and J ends lost 4 bases and 1 base respectively, with 10 bases between them. Source material: blood buffy coat. The source is a woman between 18 and 70 years old with a cervical HPV16 infection that either progressed to CIN3+ or cleared (not recorded which). The chain recombines TRBV2 with TRBJ1-4, with no clear D. The sequenced CDR3 bases are TGTGCCAGCAGTGTGGCGGGGAAAACTAATGAAAAA. Translated, it gives CASSVAGKTNEK. From start to end, the CDR3 is CASSVAGKTNEKLFF.